This entry describes one T cell receptor beta chain. The data are from a study of blood T cell repertoires in COVID-19. Using immunoSEQ multiplex PCR, the repertoire was profiled, and TCRdb retains in-frame clones only, with some absent. Here the sample spans approximately 120,000 clones, about four fifths being singletons. It was during active infection that Seattle patients were enrolled and then longitudinally followed. The V end was cut by 0 bases, the J end by 1 base, with 7 bases between. The CDR3 consists of 15 residues. The germline V gene has CDR1 LNHNV and CDR2 YYDKDF (reference sequence). This chain links TRBV15 with TRBJ1-3, with no clear D. The receptor's source is a man aged 30 to 39 with COVID-19, enrolled during active disease. Sequenced input: peripheral blood. CDR3 DNA sequence: TGTGCCACCAGCAGAGATGCGCAATCTGGAAACACCATATATTTT. This translates into CATSRDAQSGNTIYF.